This T cell receptor (beta chain) came from a study of blood T cell repertoires in COVID-19. Libraries were prepared by immunoSEQ multiplex PCR; TCRdb keeps only in-frame clonotypes and omits some of them. The profile shows 200,000 to 250,000 clones, around 91% of them singletons. Germline V gene sequence: CDR1 SGDLS, CDR2 YYNGEE. This CDR3 comprises 17 residues. V lost 4 bases to trimming and J lost 1 base, with 20 bases between them. The source of this sequence is a woman aged 18-29 years in a cohort exposed to, infected with or recovered from COVID-19 (not recorded which). This chain connects TRBV9 to TRBJ1-2; no definite D call. The sequenced sample was PBMCs or T cells enriched from blood (not recorded which). The CDR3: CASSPSLMVEGNYGYTF. In nucleotides, the CDR3 is TGTGCCAGCAGCCCTAGCTTAATGGTTGAGGGTAACTATGGCTACACCTTC.